A selection of T cell receptor beta chains follows, all from one sample in a study of blood T cell repertoires in COVID-19. This table comes from immunoSEQ multiplex PCR, and its TCRdb copy is limited to in-frame clones, with some not included. Here the sample spans about 280,000 clones, approximately 91% being singletons. The sequenced material came from peripheral blood. These receptors originate from a man aged 18 to 35 with active or convalescent COVID-19. CDR3s include the opening cysteine and the closing phenylalanine or tryptophan. A D gene is named only where the DNA matches it firmly.

J gene: TRBJ1-5; D gene: .; V gene: TRBV5-1; CDR3 DNA: TGCGCCAGCAGCTTGGATTCGAGGGATCAGCCCCAGCATTTT; CDR3 protein: CASSLDSRDQPQHF
J gene: TRBJ1-1; D gene: TRBD1; V gene: TRBV10-3; CDR3 DNA: TGTGCCATCAGTGAGACACAGGGGGGAGCTTTCTTT; CDR3 protein: CAISETQGGAFF
J gene: TRBJ1-1; D gene: .; V gene: TRBV4-3; CDR3 DNA: TGCGCCAGCAGCCAAGATCTGGGGAGAGGCACTGAAGCTTTCTTT; CDR3 protein: CASSQDLGRGTEAFF
J gene: TRBJ1-2; D gene: TRBD1; V gene: TRBV13; CDR3 DNA: TGTGCCAGCAGCGAAGGGACAGGGAATCATTATGGCTACACCTTC; CDR3 protein: CASSEGTGNHYGYTF
J gene: TRBJ2-7; D gene: TRBD2; V gene: TRBV7-9; CDR3 DNA: TGTGCCAGCAGCGACCCTAGCGGGGGAGGCTACGAGCAGTACTTC; CDR3 protein: CASSDPSGGGYEQYF
J gene: TRBJ2-2; D gene: TRBD2; V gene: TRBV9; CDR3 DNA: TGTGCCAGCAGCGTTGGGACTAGATCGAACACCGGGGAGCTGTTTTTT; CDR3 protein: CASSVGTRSNTGELFF
J gene: TRBJ2-3; D gene: TRBD1; V gene: TRBV11-2; CDR3 DNA: TGTGCCAGCAGCCCCGGACAGGGAACCACAGATACGCAGTATTTT; CDR3 protein: CASSPGQGTTDTQYF
J gene: TRBJ1-6; D gene: .; V gene: TRBV6-5; CDR3 DNA: TGTGCCAGCAGTTACGTGGGTTCGGGTTCACCCCTCCACTTT; CDR3 protein: CASSYVGSGSPLHF
J gene: TRBJ2-5; D gene: TRBD2; V gene: TRBV5-1; CDR3 DNA: TGCGCCAGCAGCTTGAGCGGCGGGGGGCAAGAGACCCAGTACTTC; CDR3 protein: CASSLSGGGQETQYF
J gene: TRBJ1-1; D gene: .; V gene: TRBV29-1; CDR3 DNA: TGCAGCGTTGAGAGGTGGACTGAAGCTTTCTTT; CDR3 protein: CSVERWTEAFF
J gene: TRBJ1-2; D gene: .; V gene: TRBV18; CDR3 DNA: TGTGCCAGCTCACCTCGCGACAGCTCTAACTATGGCTACACCTTC; CDR3 protein: CASSPRDSSNYGYTF
J gene: TRBJ2-5; D gene: .; V gene: TRBV11-3; CDR3 DNA: TGTGCCAGCAGCACCTACAGGGAGGAGACCCAGTACTTC; CDR3 protein: CASSTYREETQYF
J gene: TRBJ2-3; D gene: .; V gene: TRBV5-1; CDR3 DNA: TGCGCCAGCAGCTTGGCCGGGACTCTCACAGATACGCAGTATTTT; CDR3 protein: CASSLAGTLTDTQYF
J gene: TRBJ2-1; D gene: .; V gene: TRBV5-1; CDR3 DNA: TGCGCCAGCAGCTTGACCGGGGAACCCTACAATGAGCAGTTCTTC; CDR3 protein: CASSLTGEPYNEQFF